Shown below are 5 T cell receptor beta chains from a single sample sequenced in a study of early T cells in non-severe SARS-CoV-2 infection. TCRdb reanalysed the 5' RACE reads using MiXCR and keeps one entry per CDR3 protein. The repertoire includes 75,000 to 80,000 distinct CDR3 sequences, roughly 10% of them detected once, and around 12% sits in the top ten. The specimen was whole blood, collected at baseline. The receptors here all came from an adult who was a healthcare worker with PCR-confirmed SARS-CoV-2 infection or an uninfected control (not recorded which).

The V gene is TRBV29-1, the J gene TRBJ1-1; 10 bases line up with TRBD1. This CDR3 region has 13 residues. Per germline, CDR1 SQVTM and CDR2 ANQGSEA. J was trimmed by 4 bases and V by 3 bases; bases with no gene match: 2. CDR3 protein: CSVEGQGSTEAFF. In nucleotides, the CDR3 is TGCAGCGTTGAGGGACAGGGGAGCACTGAAGCTTTCTTT.

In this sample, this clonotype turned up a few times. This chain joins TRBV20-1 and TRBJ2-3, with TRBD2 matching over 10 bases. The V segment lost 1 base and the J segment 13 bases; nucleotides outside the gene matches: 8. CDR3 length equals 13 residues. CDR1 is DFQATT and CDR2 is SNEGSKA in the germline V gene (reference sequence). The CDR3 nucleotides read TGCAGTGCTAGAGTAGCGGGGGGTTATTATAAGTATTTT. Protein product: CSARVAGGYYKYF.

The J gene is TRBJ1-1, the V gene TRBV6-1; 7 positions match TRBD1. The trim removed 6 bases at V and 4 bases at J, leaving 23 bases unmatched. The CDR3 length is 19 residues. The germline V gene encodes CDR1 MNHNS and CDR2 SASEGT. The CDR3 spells CASSGTALPHRYRSTEAFF. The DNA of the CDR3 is TGTGCCAGCAGCGGGACAGCGTTACCCCATCGGTATCGATCCACTGAAGCTTTCTTT.

Written as DNA, the CDR3 is TGCAGCGCCCGGGACCCTACCTACGAGCAGTACTTC. Its protein product is CSARDPTYEQYF. V gene TRBV29-1 combines with J gene TRBJ2-7, with D possibly being TRBD1 or TRBD2 (5 bases each). The CDR3 runs to 12 residues. The germline gives CDR1 SQVTM, CDR2 ANQGSEA. Trimming left V 7 bases short and J 2 bases short, with 12 bases between.

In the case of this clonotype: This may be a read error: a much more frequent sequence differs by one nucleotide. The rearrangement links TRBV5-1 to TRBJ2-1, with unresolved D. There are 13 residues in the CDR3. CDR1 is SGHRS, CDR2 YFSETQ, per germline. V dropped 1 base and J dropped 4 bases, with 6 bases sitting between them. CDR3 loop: CASSLTDYNEQFF. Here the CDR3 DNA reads TGCGCCAGCAGCTTGACAGATTACAATGAGCAGTTCTTC.